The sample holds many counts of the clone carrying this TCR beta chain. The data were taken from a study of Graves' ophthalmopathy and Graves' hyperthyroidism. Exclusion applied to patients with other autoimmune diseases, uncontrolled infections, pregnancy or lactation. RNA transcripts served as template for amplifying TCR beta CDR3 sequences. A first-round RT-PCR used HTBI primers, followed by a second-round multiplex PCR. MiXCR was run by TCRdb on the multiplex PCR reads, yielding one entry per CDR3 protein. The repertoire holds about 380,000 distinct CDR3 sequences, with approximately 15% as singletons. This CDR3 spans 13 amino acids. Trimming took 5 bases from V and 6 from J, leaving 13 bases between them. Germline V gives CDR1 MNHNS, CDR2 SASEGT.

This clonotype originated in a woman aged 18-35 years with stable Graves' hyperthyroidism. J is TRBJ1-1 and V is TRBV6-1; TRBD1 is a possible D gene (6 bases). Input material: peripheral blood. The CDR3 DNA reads TGTGCCAGCAGTCTAGGGGGGGGCGCTGAAGCTTTCTTT. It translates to CASSLGGGAEAFF.